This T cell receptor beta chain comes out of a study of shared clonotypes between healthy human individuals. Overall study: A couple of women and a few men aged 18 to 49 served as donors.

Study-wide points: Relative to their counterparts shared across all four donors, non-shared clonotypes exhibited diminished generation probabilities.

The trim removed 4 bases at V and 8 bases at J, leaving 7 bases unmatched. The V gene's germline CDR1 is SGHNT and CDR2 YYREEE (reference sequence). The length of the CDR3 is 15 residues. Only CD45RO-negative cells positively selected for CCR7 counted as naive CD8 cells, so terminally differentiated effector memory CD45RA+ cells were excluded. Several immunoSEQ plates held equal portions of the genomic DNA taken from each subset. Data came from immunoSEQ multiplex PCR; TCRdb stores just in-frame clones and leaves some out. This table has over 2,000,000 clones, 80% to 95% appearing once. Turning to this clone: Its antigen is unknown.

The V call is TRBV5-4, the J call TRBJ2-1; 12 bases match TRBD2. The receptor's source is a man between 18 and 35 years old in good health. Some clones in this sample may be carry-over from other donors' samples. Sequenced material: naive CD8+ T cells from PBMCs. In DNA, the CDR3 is TGTGCCAGCAGCGAAAGACTAGCGGGAGTTCATGAGCAGTTCTTC. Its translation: CASSERLAGVHEQFF.